These T cell receptor beta chains were read from a single sample in a study of response to subunit inactivated influenza vaccine. MiXCR, applied by TCRdb to the RT-PCR reads, yields one record per CDR3 protein. The table lists more than 500,000 distinct CDR3 sequences, around 10% of them singletons. In addition, the sample was reused for a study of T cells expressing NK-cell markers.

Sequencing used PBMCs from blood, obtained on the day of vaccination. The receptors derive from a man over 45 who received an inactivated influenza vaccine. CDR3s include the opening cysteine and the closing phenylalanine or tryptophan. D genes are given only for firm matches. Where a row states a size, it is once, few, many or the class of an expanded clone; other rows omit it.

j_call | cdr3_length | d_call | clone_size | v_call | cdr3_aa | cdr3_nt
TRBJ2-2 | 16 | TRBD2 | - | TRBV27 | CASSLEREGPSGELFF | TGTGCCAGCAGTTTAGAGCGGGAGGGCCCAAGCGGGGAGCTGTTTTTT
TRBJ2-5 | 16 | TRBD2 | - | TRBV12-3/TRBV12-4 | CASSPRLAGDQETQYF | TGTGCCAGCAGCCCTAGACTAGCGGGAGATCAAGAGACCCAGTACTTC
TRBJ2-7 | 14 | - | few | TRBV20-1 | CSAAAAITPYEQYF | TGCAGTGCGGCCGCGGCCATTACCCCCTACGAGCAGTACTTC
TRBJ2-7 | 15 | - | - | TRBV21-1 | CASSPPRDRRYEQYF | TGTGCCAGCAGCCCCCCGCGGGACAGGAGATACGAGCAGTACTTC
TRBJ2-1 | 21 | TRBD2 | few | TRBV7-3 | CASSLIVRLGTSDASYNEQFF | TGTGCCAGCAGCTTAATTGTTAGATTGGGGACTAGCGACGCGTCCTACAATGAGCAGTTCTTC
TRBJ2-1 | 15 | TRBD2 | few | TRBV2 | CASSELAGSYNEQFF | TGTGCCAGCAGTGAACTAGCGGGGTCCTACAATGAGCAGTTCTTC
TRBJ2-3 | 15 | - | few | TRBV10-3 | CAISGRTASTDTQYF | TGTGCCATCAGTGGCCGGACAGCTAGCACAGATACGCAGTATTTT
TRBJ2-7 | 16 | TRBD1 | - | TRBV6-1 | CASHLTGGAMRYEQYF | TGTGCCAGCCACCTCACAGGGGGCGCGATGAGGTACGAGCAGTACTTC
TRBJ2-5 | 12 | TRBD2 | many | TRBV29-1 | CSETSGSETQYF | TGCAGCGAGACTAGCGGTTCGGAGACCCAGTACTTC
TRBJ2-5 | 13 | - | - | TRBV11-1 | CASSSGAGETQYF | TGTGCCAGCAGCTCAGGGGCCGGGGAGACCCAGTACTTC
TRBJ2-1 | 12 | - | - | TRBV20-1 | CSARDFGNEQFF | TGCAGTGCTAGAGATTTCGGGAATGAGCAGTTCTTC
TRBJ2-2 | 17 | TRBD2 | many | TRBV28 | CASSPSPGGGPPGELFF | TGTGCCAGCAGTCCCTCACCGGGGGGAGGGCCTCCCGGGGAGCTGTTTTTT
TRBJ1-1 | 14 | - | few | TRBV20-1 | CSAVWGQRNTEAFF | TGCAGTGCTGTATGGGGGCAGAGAAACACTGAAGCTTTCTTT
TRBJ2-7 | 14 | - | few | TRBV2 | CASSRRGLLYEQYF | TGTGCCAGCAGCAGAAGGGGTCTCCTTTACGAGCAGTACTTC
TRBJ2-5 | 15 | - | - | TRBV7-2 | CASSSRVGARETQYF | TGTGCCAGCAGCTCCCGAGTGGGGGCCCGCGAGACCCAGTACTTC
TRBJ2-2 | 15 | TRBD2 | few | TRBV5-6 | CASSIAGYYTGELFF | TGTGCCAGCAGCATAGCGGGGTACTACACCGGGGAGCTGTTTTTT
TRBJ1-1 | 12 | TRBD1 | few | TRBV30 | CAWGQGNTEAFF | TGTGCCTGGGGACAGGGGAACACTGAAGCTTTCTTT
TRBJ2-2 | 13 | - | few | TRBV5-1 | CASSHGNTGELFF | TGCGCCAGCAGCCACGGGAACACCGGGGAGCTGTTTTTT
TRBJ2-3 | 17 | TRBD2 | few | TRBV20-1 | CSARAILAGGGTDTQYF | TGCAGTGCTAGAGCCATACTAGCGGGAGGTGGGACAGATACGCAGTATTTT
TRBJ1-2 | 14 | - | - | TRBV11-2 | CASSRPGGRDGYTF | TGTGCCAGCAGCCGACCGGGTGGGAGGGATGGCTACACCTTC
TRBJ2-7 | 13 | - | - | TRBV15 | CATSRDLSTEQYF | TGTGCCACCAGCAGAGATTTGAGTACCGAGCAGTACTTC
TRBJ2-1 | 13 | - | - | TRBV29-1 | CSVEASSYNEQFF | TGCAGCGTTGAAGCCAGCTCCTACAATGAGCAGTTCTTC
TRBJ2-1 | 15 | TRBD1 | many | TRBV10-3 | CAISGNRGPYNEQFF | TGTGCCATCAGTGGTAACAGGGGGCCCTACAATGAGCAGTTCTTC
TRBJ1-1 | 13 | - | - | TRBV30 | CAWSHGQNTEAFF | TGTGCCTGGAGTCACGGACAGAACACTGAAGCTTTCTTT